The 31 T cell receptor beta chains below come from one sample, sequenced in a study of blood T cell repertoires in COVID-19 (dated by TCRdb to 2019 to 2021). Libraries came from the immunoSEQ multiplex PCR assay. This is the immuneACCESS table as TCRdb keeps it, with only in-frame sequences that have V and J called. A part of the clones is gone; compared with another copy, unresolved V genes explain less than half, and the rest is unexplained. This sample is represented by about 46,000 clones; around 80% of them were singletons. The ten largest clones take up roughly 6% of the sample. Sequencing was done on a sample of peripheral blood. These receptors came from an elderly woman with acute or convalescent COVID-19.

The gene calls are TRBV11-3 and TRBJ2-5; D possibly corresponds to TRBD2 (6 bases). Trimming left V 4 bases short and J 4 bases short, with 13 bases between. The germline V gene has CDR1 SGHNT and CDR2 YENEEA. The length of the CDR3 is 14 residues. The CDR3 region is CASSSGTGGETQYF. In DNA form, the CDR3 reads TGTGCCAGCAGCTCCGGGACCGGGGGAGAGACCCAGTACTTC.

The V call is TRBV5-4, the J call TRBJ2-5; 8 positions match TRBD2. Germline CDR1 SGHNT, CDR2 YYREEE (reference sequence). The CDR3 runs 15 residues. V shed 4 bases, J shed 6 bases, and the junction held 11 bases outside the gene matches. CDR3 coding DNA: TGTGCCAGCAGCCCCCCTCCCGGGGGGGCAAAGACCCAGTACTTC. Translated: CASSPPPGGAKTQYF.

This sequence joins TRBV19 and TRBJ2-2; TRBD2 is a possible D gene (5 bases). V was shortened by 2 bases and J by 0 bases, with 16 bases between the two germline ends. Germline CDR1 and CDR2: LNHDA and SQIVND (reference sequence). The CDR3 loop spans 18 amino acids. The CDR3 protein is CASSIRRFGPANTGELFF. CDR3 sequence (DNA): TGTGCCAGTAGTATAAGGAGGTTCGGCCCCGCGAACACCGGGGAGCTGTTTTTT.

The sample holds a few counts of this clone. This chain links TRBV5-6 with TRBJ1-5, with D perhaps matching TRBD1 (5 bases). The V gene's germline CDR1 is SGHDT and CDR2 YYEEEE. Trimming left V 2 bases short and J 4 bases short, with 10 bases between. The CDR3 runs 14 residues. CDR3 amino acids: CASSFGRANQPQHF. DNA for the CDR3: TGTGCCAGCAGCTTCGGCAGGGCTAATCAGCCCCAGCATTTT.

A single count supports this clone. This chain joins TRBV7-3 and TRBJ2-3, with unresolved D. V was cut by 6 bases and J by 6 bases, with 10 bases left in between. Germline CDR1 SGHTA, CDR2 FQGTGA. The CDR3 contains 12 residues. The CDR3 DNA follows: TGTGCCAGCAGTTCATTGGGCGATACGCAGTATTTT. Protein sequence: CASSSLGDTQYF.

This sequence joins TRBV19 and TRBJ1-2; D is undetermined. In germline, CDR1 is LNHDA, CDR2 SQIVND (reference sequence). The CDR3 is 12 amino acids. V was shortened by 10 bases and J by 4 bases, with 13 bases between the two germline ends. The CDR3 DNA reads TGTGCCACCGACGGGGTTACCTATGGCTACACCTTC. It codes for CATDGVTYGYTF.

The chain employs TRBV11-2 and TRBJ1-4, with 7 bases aligning to TRBD1. Germline loops: CDR1 SGHAT, CDR2 FQNNGV. With V trimmed by 4 bases and J by 6 bases, 8 bases remained unmatched. The CDR3 is made up of 15 amino acids. The CDR3 is CASSSEGALYEKLFF. The CDR3 DNA reads TGTGCCAGCAGCTCAGAGGGGGCCTTGTATGAAAAACTGTTTTTT.

This chain connects TRBV2 to TRBJ1-5, with a possible D match to TRBD1 (6 bases). V was trimmed by 2 bases and J by 3 bases, leaving 11 bases between them. The CDR3 has 15 amino acids. Germline V gives CDR1 SNHLY, CDR2 FYNNEI. Written as DNA, the CDR3 is TGTGCCAGCAGTGAACTGGGGGCCAACAATCAGCCCCAGCATTTT. This translates into CASSELGANNQPQHF.

The chain is built from TRBV14 and TRBJ2-1, with 8 nucleotides matching TRBD2. Trimming took 0 bases from V and 12 from J; bases not matched to a gene: 7. The CDR3 totals 14 residues. Germline loops: CDR1 SGHDN, CDR2 FVKESK. CDR3 amino acids: CASSQELLAGGQFF. The CDR3 DNA sequence: TGTGCCAGCAGCCAAGAACTTCTGGCGGGGGGGCAGTTCTTC.

This rearrangement joins TRBV5-1 to TRBJ2-2; possible D gene TRBD2, 6 bases. CDR1 is SGHRS and CDR2 is YFSETQ in the germline V gene. The germline V and J ends were trimmed by 4 bases and 7 bases, with 11 bases remaining between them. The CDR3 spans 13 residues. CDR3 sequence reads: CASSPRGDGELFF. The DNA for the CDR3 is TGCGCCAGCAGCCCGCGGGGTGACGGGGAGCTGTTTTTT.

The CDR3 DNA follows: TGTGCCAGCAGCCAAGAGTATGGAGGTCCCGGGGAGCTGTTTTTT. Encoded protein: CASSQEYGGPGELFF. The rearrangement uses TRBV4-2 and TRBJ2-2, with D perhaps matching TRBD2 (5 bases). The CDR3 runs 15 residues. CDR1 is LGHNA, CDR2 YNFKEQ, per germline. V was clipped by 0 bases and J by 6 bases, with 11 bases between them.

The chain has TRBV19 and TRBJ2-3; 7 nucleotides match TRBD1. Germline V gives CDR1 LNHDA, CDR2 SQIVND (reference sequence). The CDR3 is 16 residues long. The trim removed 1 base at V and 0 bases at J, leaving 4 bases unmatched. In DNA, the CDR3 is TGTGCCAGTAGTATAGGTACAGGGGTCAGCACAGATACGCAGTATTTT. Translated: CASSIGTGVSTDTQYF. Full variable domain (rest looked up from reference TRBV19 and TRBJ2-3): DGGITQSPKYLFRKEGQNVTLSCEQNLNHDAMYWYRQDPGQGLRLIYYSQIVNDFQKGDIAEGYSVSREKKESFPLTVTSAQKNPTAFYLCASSIGTGVSTDTQYFGPGTRLTVL.

This sequence joins TRBV3-1 (or the pseudogene TRBV3-2) and TRBJ1-4; 8 nucleotides agree with TRBD1. Germline V gives CDR1 LGHDT, CDR2 YNNKEL (reference sequence). V lost 5 bases, J lost 7 bases, and 9 bases stayed unmatched. This CDR3 comprises 15 residues. This CDR3 is CASSSQVGTGEKLFF. The DNA of the CDR3 is TGTGCCAGCAGCTCCCAAGTGGGGACAGGTGAAAAACTGTTTTTT.

The gene calls are TRBV5-1 and TRBJ1-3, with 8 bases lining up with TRBD1. CDR1 is SGHRS, CDR2 YFSETQ, per germline. The V and J ends lost 4 bases and 2 bases, in that order; junction bases with no gene match: 2. CDR3 length: 14 amino acids. The CDR3 sequence: CASSRDRTGNTIYF. As DNA, the CDR3 is TGCGCCAGCAGCAGGGACAGGACTGGAAACACCATATATTTT.

This chain uses TRBV5-5 with TRBJ2-7; 8 nucleotides agree with TRBD1. V was pared by 2 bases and J by 1 base, with 8 bases of the junction left unmatched. The germline V gene encodes CDR1 SGHKS and CDR2 YYEKEE (reference sequence). The length of the CDR3 is 16 residues. The CDR3 is CASSLMGQVISYEQYF. In DNA, the CDR3 is TGTGCCAGCAGCTTAATGGGACAGGTGATATCCTACGAGCAGTACTTC.

The genes are TRBV10-3 and TRBJ2-7, with D perhaps TRBD1 (5 bases). This CDR3 contains 12 residues. Germline lookup yields CDR1 ENHRY and CDR2 SYGVKD. The V and J ends lost 6 bases and 6 bases respectively, with 12 bases between them. CDR3: CAISPNRIEQYF. The CDR3 DNA follows: TGTGCCATCAGCCCGAACAGGATCGAGCAGTACTTC.

The chain recombines TRBV5-1 with TRBJ2-2; TRBD2 matches at 10 bases. CDR3 length equals 16 residues. After removal of 3 bases from V and 6 bases from J, the junction contained 8 bases not matched to a gene. Germline V gene lookup returns CDR1 SGHRS and CDR2 YFSETQ. The CDR3 loop is CASSWTSGWKAGELFF. CDR3 sequence (DNA): TGCGCCAGCAGCTGGACTAGCGGATGGAAAGCCGGGGAGCTGTTTTTT. Supplemented by reference TRBV5-1 and TRBJ2-2, the full variable domain reads KAGVTQTPRYLIKTRGQQVTLSCSPISGHRSVSWYQQTPGQGLQFLFEYFSETQRNKGNFPGRFSGRQFSNSRSEMNVSTLELGDSALYLCASSWTSGWKAGELFFGEGSRLTVL.

The chain has TRBV5-1 and TRBJ1-1, with D maybe TRBD1 (5 bases). V was pared by 3 bases and J by 1 base, with 10 bases between. The CDR3 is made up of 14 amino acids. Looked up from germline, CDR1 is SGHRS and CDR2 is YFSETQ. The CDR3 DNA reads as TGCGCCAGCAGCTCTCAGGGCCAGAACACTGAAGCTTTCTTT. Its translation: CASSSQGQNTEAFF.

This chain links TRBV6-5 with TRBJ1-6; TRBD1 aligns across 7 bases. V was clipped by 7 bases and J by 11 bases; unmatched bases: 8. The germline V gene encodes CDR1 MNHEY and CDR2 SVGAGI. The CDR3 loop spans 13 amino acids. The CDR3 sequence: CASTDRVGTPLHF. The CDR3 nucleotides read TGTGCCAGCACCGACAGGGTCGGGACACCCCTCCACTTT.

The chain couples TRBV18 to TRBJ1-2; D gene uncertain. This CDR3 has 15 amino acids. CDR1 and CDR2 from the germline V gene are KGHSH and LQKENI. V lost 3 bases and J 0 bases, leaving 11 bases between the germline ends. The CDR3 region is CASSPWEGPNYGYTF. CDR3 DNA sequence: TGTGCCAGCTCACCTTGGGAGGGCCCTAACTATGGCTACACCTTC. The full variable domain, rest sourced from reference TRBV18 and TRBJ1-2, is NAGVMQNPRHLVRRRGQEARLRCSPMKGHSHVYWYRQLPEEGLKFMVYLQKENIIDESGMPKERFSAEFPKEGPSILRIQQVVRGDSAAYFCASSPWEGPNYGYTFGSGTRLTVV.

This clone has a handful of counts. The chain has TRBV19 and TRBJ2-3, with 8 bases identical to TRBD2. Looked up from germline, CDR1 is LNHDA and CDR2 is SQIVND (reference sequence). V shed 7 bases, J shed 2 bases, and the junction held 5 bases outside the gene matches. CDR3 length equals 14 residues. The CDR3 nucleotides read TGTGCCAGTACCCGGGGGGGCTCCACAGATACGCAGTATTTT. This codes for CASTRGGSTDTQYF. The full variable domain, rest sourced from reference TRBV19 and TRBJ2-3, is DGGITQSPKYLFRKEGQNVTLSCEQNLNHDAMYWYRQDPGQGLRLIYYSQIVNDFQKGDIAEGYSVSREKKESFPLTVTSAQKNPTAFYLCASTRGGSTDTQYFGPGTRLTVL.

The genes are TRBV6-6 and TRBJ1-6; no firm D call. Germline V gene lookup returns CDR1 MNHNY and CDR2 SVGAGI (reference sequence). Trimming shortened V by 0 bases and J by 5 bases, and 8 bases separated the two germline ends. The CDR3 totals 15 residues. CDR3 DNA: TGTGCCAGCAGTTACTCGGAGCGGAATAATTCACCCCTCCACTTT. Translated, it gives CASSYSERNNSPLHF.

This clone was seen a single time. The chain carries TRBV19 and TRBJ1-2; D perhaps matches TRBD1 (5 bases). Trimming took 5 bases from V and 6 from J, leaving 19 bases between them. The CDR3 is 15 residues long. Germline loops: CDR1 LNHDA, CDR2 SQIVND (reference sequence). The CDR3 protein is CASSPQRGVKDGYTF. Written as DNA, the CDR3 is TGTGCCAGTAGTCCTCAAAGGGGCGTCAAGGATGGCTACACCTTC. Using reference TRBV19 and TRBJ1-2 for the parts outside the CDR3, the full variable domain is DGGITQSPKYLFRKEGQNVTLSCEQNLNHDAMYWYRQDPGQGLRLIYYSQIVNDFQKGDIAEGYSVSREKKESFPLTVTSAQKNPTAFYLCASSPQRGVKDGYTFGSGTRLTVV.

The chain carries TRBV10-1 and TRBJ2-3, with D possibly matching TRBD2 (5 bases). V was pared by 0 bases and J by 2 bases, with 12 bases between. This CDR3 spans 16 amino acids. The germline V gene encodes CDR1 WNHNN and CDR2 SYGVQD (reference sequence). Written as DNA, the CDR3 is TGCGCCAGCAGTGAGTCGAGGGTACCAAACACAGATACGCAGTATTTT. Its protein product is CASSESRVPNTDTQYF.

This clone was detected only once. The chain joins TRBV10-3 to TRBJ2-1, with a possible D match to TRBD1 (9 bases). The CDR3 length is 18 residues. Germline-derived CDR1 and CDR2 are ENHRY and SYGVKD. Trimming took 7 bases from V and 6 from J, leaving 28 bases between them. Here the CDR3 reads CAINGGVQGQGFGNEQFF. The CDR3 bases are TGTGCCATCAACGGGGGGGTCCAGGGACAGGGCTTTGGCAATGAGCAGTTCTTC.

This clone has just one count. The V call is TRBV13, the J call TRBJ2-3, with D possibly TRBD2 on 5 matching bases. Germline V gene lookup returns CDR1 PRHDT and CDR2 FYEKMQ (reference sequence). The CDR3 runs to 17 residues. The V end lost 4 bases, the J end lost 4 bases, and 21 bases lay between the germline ends. The CDR3 DNA sequence: TGTGCCAGCAGCTCTAGCCTAGAACAATCTTTGGCAGATACGCAGTATTTT. Translation gives CASSSSLEQSLADTQYF.

This rearrangement joins TRBV6-1 to TRBJ2-3; D perhaps matches TRBD2 (5 bases). Germline CDR1 MNHNS, CDR2 SASEGT. Trimming stripped 0 bases from V and 6 bases from J, with 10 bases between. CDR3 length equals 14 residues. CDR3 sequence reads: CASSEAAGEDTQYF. In nucleotides, the CDR3 is TGTGCCAGCAGTGAAGCGGCGGGCGAGGATACGCAGTATTTT.

In nucleotides, the CDR3 is TGTGCCAGCAGCTTAGCCGGGGACACTGAAGCTTTCTTT. Translated, it gives CASSLAGDTEAFF. The chain uses TRBV7-9 and TRBJ1-1; D remains ambiguous. Trimming cost V 0 bases and J 3 bases, with 5 bases left between them. Germline V gene sequence: CDR1 SEHNR, CDR2 FQNEAQ (reference sequence). This CDR3 has 13 amino acids.

This clone was seen just once. This chain links TRBV3-1 (or the pseudogene TRBV3-2) with TRBJ1-2; 9 bases are a match to TRBD1. Trimming took 4 bases from V and 4 from J; bases not matched to a gene: 4. The CDR3 runs to 14 residues. Germline CDR1 and CDR2: LGHDT and YNNKEL (reference sequence). The CDR3 region has the DNA TGTGCCAGCAGCCCCCGGACAGGGGCCTATGGCTACACCTTC. It specifies CASSPRTGAYGYTF.

The chain joins TRBV19 to TRBJ2-2; 10 bases agree with TRBD2. The CDR3 totals 18 residues. Germline V lookup: CDR1 LNHDA, CDR2 SQIVND (reference sequence). After removal of 5 bases from V and 4 bases from J, the junction contained 13 bases not matched to a gene. CDR3 sequence (DNA): TGTGCCAGTAGTGGAGGACTAGCGGATACCCCGAGCACCGGGGAGCTGTTTTTT. This gives the protein CASSGGLADTPSTGELFF.

The chain combines TRBV27 with TRBJ1-1; tentatively, D is TRBD1 (5 bases). CDR3 size: 15 residues. Trimming removed 4 bases at V and 2 bases at J, with 14 bases between. Germline V gene lookup returns CDR1 MNHEY and CDR2 SMNVEV (reference sequence). Here the CDR3 DNA reads TGTGCCAGCAGTTCCAACCGGACACCTAACACTGAAGCTTTCTTT. Amino acids: CASSSNRTPNTEAFF.